This T cell receptor (beta chain) was captured by sequencing in a study of early T cells in non-severe SARS-CoV-2 infection. At the level of the study: Unsorted whole-blood RNA was sequenced in bulk, leaving chains unpaired.

About this clonotype: Its antigen is not identified.

Tagging with unique molecular identifiers was applied to individual cDNA molecules. One entry per CDR3 protein, called by TCRdb with MiXCR from the 5' RACE reads. The profile shows tens of thousands of distinct CDR3 sequences, about a tenth of them singletons. General study points: Matching with VDJdb favored anti-spike CD8 responses (missing private and CD4 specificities).

V gave up 3 bases and J gave up 2 bases, with 6 bases separating them. The CDR3 has 13 amino acids. CDR1 and CDR2 (germline): LGHNT, FRNRAP. The gene calls are TRBV12-5 and TRBJ2-3; no definite D call. The source of this sequence is an adult who was a healthcare worker with PCR-confirmed SARS-CoV-2 infection or an uninfected control (not recorded which). Source: whole blood, taken at baseline. The CDR3, as DNA: TGTGCTAGTGGTTTATCATACACAGATACGCAGTATTTT. This translates into CASGLSYTDTQYF.